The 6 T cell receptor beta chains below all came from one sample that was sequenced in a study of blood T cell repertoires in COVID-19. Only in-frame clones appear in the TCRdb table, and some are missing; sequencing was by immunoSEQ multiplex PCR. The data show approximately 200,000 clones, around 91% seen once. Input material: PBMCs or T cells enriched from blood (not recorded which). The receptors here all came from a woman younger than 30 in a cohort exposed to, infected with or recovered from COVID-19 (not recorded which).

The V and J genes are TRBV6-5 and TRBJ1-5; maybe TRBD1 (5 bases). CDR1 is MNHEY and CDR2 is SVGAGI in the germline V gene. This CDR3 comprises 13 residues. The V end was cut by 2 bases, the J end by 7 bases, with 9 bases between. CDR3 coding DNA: TGTGCCAGCAGTTACAGGGGAGGACAGCCCCAGCATTTT. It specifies CASSYRGGQPQHF.

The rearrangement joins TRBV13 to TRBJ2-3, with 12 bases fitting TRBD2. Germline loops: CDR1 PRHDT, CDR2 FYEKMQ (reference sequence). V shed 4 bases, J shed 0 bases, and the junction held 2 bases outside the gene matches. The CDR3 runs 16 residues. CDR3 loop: CASSYGLAGSTDTQYF. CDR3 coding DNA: TGTGCCAGCAGCTACGGACTAGCGGGGAGCACAGATACGCAGTATTTT.

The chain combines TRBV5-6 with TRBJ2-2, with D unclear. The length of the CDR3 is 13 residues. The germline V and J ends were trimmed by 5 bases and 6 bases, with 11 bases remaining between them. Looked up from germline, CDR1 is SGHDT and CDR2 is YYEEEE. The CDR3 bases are TGTGCCAGCAGTTACGTCTCAGCCGGGGAGCTGTTTTTT. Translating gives CASSYVSAGELFF.

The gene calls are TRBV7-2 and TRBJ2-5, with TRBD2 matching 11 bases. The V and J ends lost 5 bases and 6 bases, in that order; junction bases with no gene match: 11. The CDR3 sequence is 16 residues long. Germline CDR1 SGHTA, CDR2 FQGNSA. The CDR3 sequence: CASSLIAGGPMQTQYF. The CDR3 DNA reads TGTGCCAGCAGCCTTATAGCGGGAGGGCCGATGCAGACCCAGTACTTC.

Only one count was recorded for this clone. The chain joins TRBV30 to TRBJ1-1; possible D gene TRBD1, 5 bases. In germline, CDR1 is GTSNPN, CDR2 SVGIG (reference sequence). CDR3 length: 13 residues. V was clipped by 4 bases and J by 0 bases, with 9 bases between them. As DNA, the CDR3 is TGTGCCTGGACTACAGGACTGAACACTGAAGCTTTCTTT. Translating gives CAWTTGLNTEAFF. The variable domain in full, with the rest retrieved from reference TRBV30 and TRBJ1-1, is SQTIHQWPATLVQPVGSPLSLECTVEGTSNPNLYWYRQAAGRGLQLLFYSVGIGQISSEVPQNLSASRPQDRQFILSSKKLLLSDSGFYLCAWTTGLNTEAFFGQGTRLTVV.

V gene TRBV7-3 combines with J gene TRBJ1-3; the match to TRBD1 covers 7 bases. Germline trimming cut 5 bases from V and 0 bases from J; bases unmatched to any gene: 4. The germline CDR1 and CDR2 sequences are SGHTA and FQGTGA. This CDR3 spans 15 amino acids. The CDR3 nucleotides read TGTGCCAGCAGCCCACAGGGGCTCTCTGGAAACACCATATATTTT. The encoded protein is CASSPQGLSGNTIYF.